The T cell receptor (beta chain) described here comes from a study of blood T cells in healthy people across ages. Study-wide results and caveats: The percentage of naive T cells correlated strongly with TCR beta diversity. There were more naive CD4+ cells and higher diversity in long-lived donors than in aged donors. Expanded clonotype changes were possibly confounded by unknown donor CMV status.

The CDR3 has 16 amino acids. Germline V gene lookup returns CDR1 MDHEN and CDR2 SYDVKM. V gave up 4 bases and J gave up 1 base, with 15 bases separating them. Together with a sample-barcoded 5' primer, a J-beta primer mix was included in a second PCR lasting about 7 to 12 cycles. Every cDNA molecule carried a tag from a template-switch adaptor bearing 12 random nucleotides. Using its own MiXCR run on the 5' RACE reads, TCRdb lists one record per CDR3 protein. This table holds 540,000 or so distinct CDR3 sequences, about 45% found once. This clonotype was observed a single time. Its target is not known.

The clonotype was recovered from an elderly man in good health. V gene TRBV28 combines with J gene TRBJ2-3, with D tentatively TRBD1 or TRBD2 (6 bases each). The sample taken for sequencing was blood. CDR3 sequence reads: CASSSPARGGTDTQYF. Written as DNA, the CDR3 is TGTGCCAGCAGTTCGCCTGCGAGGGGGGGCACAGATACGCAGTATTTT.